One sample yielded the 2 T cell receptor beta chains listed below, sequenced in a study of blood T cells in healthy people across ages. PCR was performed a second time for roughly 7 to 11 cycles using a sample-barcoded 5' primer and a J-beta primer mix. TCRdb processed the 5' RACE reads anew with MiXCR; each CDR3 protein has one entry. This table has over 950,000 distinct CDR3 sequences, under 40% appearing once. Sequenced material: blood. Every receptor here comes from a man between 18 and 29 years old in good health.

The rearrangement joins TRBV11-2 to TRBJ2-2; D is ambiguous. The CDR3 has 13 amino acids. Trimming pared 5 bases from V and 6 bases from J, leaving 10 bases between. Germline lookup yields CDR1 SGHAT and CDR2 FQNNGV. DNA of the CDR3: TGTGCCAGCAGCCCCGTGGCGGCCGGGGAGCTGTTTTTT. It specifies CASSPVAAGELFF.

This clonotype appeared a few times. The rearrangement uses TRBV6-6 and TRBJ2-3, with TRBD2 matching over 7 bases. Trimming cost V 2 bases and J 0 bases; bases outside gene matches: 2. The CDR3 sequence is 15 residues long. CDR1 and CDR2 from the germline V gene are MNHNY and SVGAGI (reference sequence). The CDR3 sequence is CASSYGRGSTDTQYF. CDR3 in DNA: TGTGCCAGCAGTTACGGGCGGGGGAGCACAGATACGCAGTATTTT.